This TCR beta chain emerged from a study of blood T cell repertoires in COVID-19. Contact with a PCR-confirmed or clinician-diagnosed COVID-19 case occurred within 2 weeks of entry. In the case of this clone: The same CDR3 is also encoded by other DNA sequences in this sample.

TCRdb's copy holds only in-frame clones and misses some; the assay was immunoSEQ multiplex PCR. The data contain 330,000 or so clones, 88% of them singletons. The material sequenced was PBMCs or T cells enriched from blood (not recorded which). The receptor's source is a woman in her twenties or thirties who had been exposed to COVID-19.

CDR3 in amino acids: CASSYSRGADTQYF. For the CDR3, the DNA is TGTGCCAGCAGTTATTCCCGCGGGGCGGATACGCAGTATTTT. The J gene is TRBJ2-3, the V gene TRBV6-5; weak D call: TRBD2 (6 bases). This CDR3 has 14 amino acids. V lost 3 bases, J lost 6 bases, and 13 bases lay in between. CDR1 and CDR2 from the germline V gene are MNHEY and SVGAGI.